This T cell receptor (beta chain) was found in a study of PD-L1 blockade in urothelial cancer. Study-wide background: It was at some point between 2013 and 2014 that patients started atezolizumab at 1,200 mg intravenously every 3 weeks. Analysis of blood occurred 3 weeks (second dose) and 6 weeks after treatment start.

This CDR3 is built from 12 residues. The V and J ends lost 0 bases and 6 bases respectively, with 3 bases between them. Germline V CDR1 and CDR2: LNHNV, YYDKDF (reference sequence). Patients' cancers were locally advanced or metastatic urothelial carcinomas. A total of 1 to 8 samples per patient were collected pretreatment and on-treatment. Profiled with immunoSEQ multiplex PCR; TCRdb holds only in-frame clones, not every one. The repertoire holds 70,000 to 85,000 clones, with 80% to 90% as singletons. The chain joins TRBV15 to TRBJ1-5, with D unclear. Sequencing used PBMCs, obtained around atezolizumab (anti-PD-L1) treatment. The clonotype originates from a man in his sixties or seventies with urothelial cancer. The CDR3 DNA is TGTGCCACCAGCAGAGATATTCAGCCCCAGCATTTT. This codes for CATSRDIQPQHF.